Listed below are T cell receptor beta chains from one sample, sequenced in a study of blood T cell repertoires in COVID-19. Sequencing was performed with immunoSEQ multiplex PCR; in TCRdb, only in-frame clones are kept and a portion is missing. Among about 110,000 clones listed, 86% were seen once. Input material: peripheral blood. Receptors originate from a man aged 35-49 years with acute or convalescent COVID-19. Both conserved end residues are part of each CDR3. Fields, in order: V gene, J gene, clone size, CDR3 protein. Clone size appears in some rows only: once, few, many, or a class for an expanded clone.

v_gene: TRBV15
j_gene: TRBJ2-1
abundance: once
CDR3aa: CATSRASSGGVDEQFF

v_gene: TRBV4-3
j_gene: TRBJ2-7
abundance: once
CDR3aa: CASSQETGQYEQYF

v_gene: TRBV14
j_gene: TRBJ2-4
abundance: .
CDR3aa: CASSSLAGGDIQYF

v_gene: TRBV18
j_gene: TRBJ1-5
abundance: .
CDR3aa: CASSPQRGGNQPQHF

v_gene: TRBV21-1
j_gene: TRBJ2-3
abundance: .
CDR3aa: CASSKDSRAVTDTQYF

v_gene: TRBV2
j_gene: TRBJ1-2
abundance: .
CDR3aa: CASSEYLTGLNYGYTF

v_gene: TRBV6-5
j_gene: TRBJ1-5
abundance: few
CDR3aa: CASSYRRDQPQHF

v_gene: TRBV5-1
j_gene: TRBJ1-1
abundance: .
CDR3aa: CASSLRSPGLNTEAFF

v_gene: TRBV2
j_gene: TRBJ1-2
abundance: .
CDR3aa: CASSDETGLGGYTF

v_gene: TRBV5-1
j_gene: TRBJ2-7
abundance: .
CDR3aa: CASSPSLGVREQYF

v_gene: TRBV5-1
j_gene: TRBJ1-1
abundance: few
CDR3aa: CASSLASGADTEAFF

v_gene: TRBV7-2
j_gene: TRBJ2-1
abundance: .
CDR3aa: CASSFRGYEQFF

v_gene: TRBV5-1
j_gene: TRBJ1-2
abundance: .
CDR3aa: CASSARDYGYTF

v_gene: TRBV3-1/TRBV3-2
j_gene: TRBJ2-1
abundance: .
CDR3aa: CASSQDLAAASYNEQFF

v_gene: TRBV5-6
j_gene: TRBJ2-1
abundance: .
CDR3aa: CASSLRPSGLFDSEQFF

v_gene: TRBV5-1
j_gene: TRBJ2-3
abundance: .
CDR3aa: CASSSTSGTDTQYF